These 15 T cell receptor beta chains came from one sample sequenced in a study of blood T cells in healthy people across ages. Sample-barcoded 5' priming and a J-beta primer mix drove a second PCR of roughly 6 to 12 cycles. MiXCR, run by TCRdb on the 5' RACE reads, gives a single entry per CDR3 protein. Of hundreds of thousands of distinct CDR3 sequences listed, less than 35% are singletons. Sequencing was performed on blood. The source is a woman over 75 in good health.

A single count supports this clonotype. One junction end does not reproduce the germline sequence, and a read error may be involved. This sequence joins TRBV7-7 and TRBJ2-7, with D possibly being TRBD1 (6 bases). The germline V gene has CDR1 SSHAT and CDR2 FNYEAQ (reference sequence). CDR3 length: 16 amino acids. The CDR3 here is CASSAQGLSSYNEQYF. CDR3 in DNA: TGTGCTAGCAGCGCACAGGGCCTAAGCTCCTACAATGAGCAGTACTTC. The whole variable domain, filled in from reference TRBV7-7 and TRBJ2-7, reads GAGVSQSPRYKVTKRGQDVTLRCDPISSHATLYWYQQALGQGPEFLTYFNYEAQPDKSGLPSDRFSAERPEGSISTLTIQRTEQRDSAMYRCASSAQGLSSYNEQYFGPGTRLTVT.

V gene TRBV20-1 combines with J gene TRBJ2-3, with TRBD2 matching 7 bases. The CDR3 runs 13 residues. V trimming: 5 bases; J trimming: 13 bases; junction bases outside the gene matches: 15. The germline CDR1 and CDR2 sequences are DFQATT and SNEGSKA (reference sequence). The CDR3 spells CSAPLGLSYAEYF. In nucleotides, the CDR3 is TGCAGTGCTCCCCTGGGACTATCTTACGCGGAGTATTTT.

About this clonotype itself: A single base separates this from a much larger clone, so it may be a read error. The V and J genes are TRBV27 and TRBJ2-7; possible D gene TRBD2, 5 bases. Germline V gene lookup returns CDR1 MNHEY and CDR2 SMNVEV (reference sequence). The CDR3 extends over 14 amino acids. The V and J ends lost 6 bases and 3 bases respectively, with 15 bases between them. The CDR3: CASRLRAGVYEQYF. CDR3 bases: TGTGCCAGCAGGTTGAGGGCAGGAGTCTACGAGCAGTACTTC.

A note on this clonotype: The germline gene is not matched at one end of the junction; a read error may be the cause. The chain joins TRBV12-3 or TRBV12-4 to TRBJ2-7, with D tentatively TRBD2 (7 bases). The CDR3 length is 14 residues. CDR3 DNA: TGTGCCAGCAGGTTAGGGGGGGGATCCTACGAGCAGTACTTC. It yields the protein CASRLGGGSYEQYF.

V gene TRBV20-1 combines with J gene TRBJ1-5, with 9 bases identical to TRBD1. The CDR3 has 17 residues. Germline V CDR1 and CDR2: DFQATT, SNEGSKA (reference sequence). Trimming removed 0 bases from V and 3 bases from J; junction bases left unmatched: 9. The DNA of the CDR3 is TGCAGTGCTAGAGATTGGGTGGGACAGGGCAACAATCAGCCCCAGCATTTT. Translation gives CSARDWVGQGNNQPQHF.

Worth noting for this clonotype: This clone may be a read error of a much larger clone one base away. This rearrangement joins TRBV6-6 to TRBJ1-2; 9 bases line up with TRBD1. V was pared by 5 bases and J by 1 base, with 11 bases of the junction left unmatched. The CDR3 is made up of 17 amino acids. Germline V gene lookup returns CDR1 MNHNY and CDR2 SVGAGI (reference sequence). DNA for the CDR3: TGTGCCAGCAGTCGAACAGGGGGCGGGCCAAATAACTATGGCTACACCTTC. Translating it yields CASSRTGGGPNNYGYTF.

Only a few counts were recorded for this clonotype. One base away lies a much larger clone, so this may be a sequencing read error. The rearrangement links TRBV2 to TRBJ2-5, with 7 bases fitting TRBD2. CDR1 and CDR2 (germline): SNHLY, FYNNEI. The length of the CDR3 is 15 residues. CDR3 loop: CARSEAHGGGETQYF. CDR3 sequence (DNA): TGTGCCCGCAGTGAAGCGCACGGGGGAGGGGAGACCCAGTACTTC.

This clonotype has ten or more counts. This chain connects TRBV6-5 to TRBJ2-7; D is possibly TRBD1 (6 bases). Trimming took off 6 bases at V and 4 bases at J, with 10 bases between the two ends. This CDR3 has 12 amino acids. CDR1 MNHEY and CDR2 SVGAGI come from the germline V gene. CDR3 sequence: CASRNRVYEQYF. CDR3 sequence (DNA): TGTGCCAGCAGAAACAGGGTATACGAGCAGTACTTC.

The table lists this clonotype with a few counts. The V gene is TRBV7-3, the J gene TRBJ2-4, with D possibly called TRBD1 or TRBD2 (6 bases each). V dropped 2 bases and J dropped 13 bases, with 39 bases sitting between them. The CDR3 runs to 21 residues. Germline V gene sequence: CDR1 SGHTA, CDR2 FQGTGA. CDR3 residues: CASSLFRKGGLQRPRDDEQYF. The CDR3 region has the DNA TGTGCCAGCAGCTTATTCCGGAAGGGGGGCCTACAGAGGCCCCGGGATGATGAGCAGTACTTC.

This clonotype was detected ten times or more. V is TRBV20-1 and J is TRBJ2-5; D is possibly TRBD1 or TRBD2 (5 bases each). CDR3 length: 12 residues. Germline V gives CDR1 DFQATT, CDR2 SNEGSKA (reference sequence). V lost 3 bases and J 2 bases, leaving 7 bases between the germline ends. The CDR3 region is CSARRGQETQYF. The CDR3 coding sequence is TGCAGTGCTAGGAGGGGACAAGAGACCCAGTACTTC.

This clonotype came up many times. CDR3 sequence: CASSWAGTGTYEQYF. The CDR3 region has the DNA TGCGCCAGCAGCTGGGCAGGGACAGGGACCTACGAGCAGTACTTC. J is TRBJ2-7 and V is TRBV5-1, with 9 bases matching TRBD1. CDR3 length equals 15 residues. V gave up 3 bases and J gave up 2 bases; unmatched junction bases: 6. In germline, CDR1 is SGHRS, CDR2 YFSETQ.

A note on this clonotype: This clone may be a read error of a much larger clone one base away. The chain links TRBV6-2 or TRBV6-3 to TRBJ2-7, with a weak D call TRBD2 (5 bases). There are 15 residues in the CDR3. Germline assignment: CDR1 MNHEY and CDR2 SVGEGT. Between the trimmed V and J ends, which lost 4 bases and 2 bases, there was a span of 15 bases. The CDR3 DNA reads as TGTGCCAGCAGTTCAAGAGGGCTCGGCCCCTACGAGCAGTACTTC. Encoded protein: CASSSRGLGPYEQYF.

As for this clonotype: A read error is possible here, since a much larger clone lies one base away. This rearrangement joins TRBV12-3 or TRBV12-4 to TRBJ2-7, with 14 nucleotides matching TRBD2. The CDR3 is 15 amino acids. Trimming took 6 bases from V and 7 from J; bases not matched to a gene: 8. The CDR3 spells CASSPGLAGVNEQYF. CDR3 DNA sequence: TGTGCCAGCAGCCCGGGACTAGCGGGGGTCAATGAGCAGTACTTC.

The rearrangement uses TRBV20-1 and TRBJ2-3; perhaps D is TRBD1 or TRBD2 (6 bases each). Germline V gives CDR1 DFQATT, CDR2 SNEGSKA (reference sequence). V dropped 0 bases and J dropped 6 bases, with 19 bases sitting between them. This CDR3 is 16 amino acids long. The CDR3 protein is CSARDVGGGPSDTQYF. Here the CDR3 DNA reads TGCAGTGCTAGAGATGTGGGGGGCGGGCCTTCGGATACGCAGTATTTT.

This clonotype was seen only a few times. J is TRBJ2-3 and V is TRBV20-1, with 12 bases aligning to TRBD2. V lost 5 bases to trimming and J lost 2 bases; unmatched junction nucleotides: 8. CDR1 and CDR2 (germline): DFQATT, SNEGSKA (reference sequence). CDR3 length: 16 residues. The CDR3 nucleotides are TGCAGTGCTGCGAAGGCTAGCGGGGGGGACACAGATACGCAGTATTTT. It translates to CSAAKASGGDTDTQYF.